This T cell receptor beta chain was observed in a study of beta chain features in type 1 diabetes. Study-level information: Similarity in age, gender and cell yields was seen between patients and healthy donors. Study outcomes and limitations: A closer apparent resemblance between naive, central memory and Treg TCRB repertoires was seen in patients than in healthy donors. Researchers report that Type 1 diabetes patients had moderately but significantly shorter TCRB CDR3s across all four CD4+ subsets.

The isolated RNA, all of it, was reverse transcribed, so expressed TCRB transcripts were what got sequenced. Clones were read by immunoSEQ multiplex PCR, and TCRdb kept only the in-frame ones, dropping some. The data show roughly 300,000 clones, with 13% to 15% seen just once and less than 0.02% held by the top ten. This clone has only a few counts. The antigen is undetermined. Naive, central memory, regulatory and stem cell-like memory cells within the CD4+ compartment were sorted using CD45RO/CCR7/CD25/CD127/CD95/CD27. The CDR3 extends over 15 amino acids. Unmatched junction bases numbered 7, after V lost 6 bases and J lost 1 base. Germline CDR1 and CDR2: GTSNPN and SVGIG (reference sequence).

The chain links TRBV30 to TRBJ2-1; TRBD2 matches at 9 bases. The source material was naive CD4+ T cells from blood. This receptor was obtained from a man aged 25-45 years with type 1 diabetes. The CDR3 DNA is TGTGCCTGCTCCCATAGCGGGAGATCCTACAATGAGCAGTTCTTC. Residues: CACSHSGRSYNEQFF.